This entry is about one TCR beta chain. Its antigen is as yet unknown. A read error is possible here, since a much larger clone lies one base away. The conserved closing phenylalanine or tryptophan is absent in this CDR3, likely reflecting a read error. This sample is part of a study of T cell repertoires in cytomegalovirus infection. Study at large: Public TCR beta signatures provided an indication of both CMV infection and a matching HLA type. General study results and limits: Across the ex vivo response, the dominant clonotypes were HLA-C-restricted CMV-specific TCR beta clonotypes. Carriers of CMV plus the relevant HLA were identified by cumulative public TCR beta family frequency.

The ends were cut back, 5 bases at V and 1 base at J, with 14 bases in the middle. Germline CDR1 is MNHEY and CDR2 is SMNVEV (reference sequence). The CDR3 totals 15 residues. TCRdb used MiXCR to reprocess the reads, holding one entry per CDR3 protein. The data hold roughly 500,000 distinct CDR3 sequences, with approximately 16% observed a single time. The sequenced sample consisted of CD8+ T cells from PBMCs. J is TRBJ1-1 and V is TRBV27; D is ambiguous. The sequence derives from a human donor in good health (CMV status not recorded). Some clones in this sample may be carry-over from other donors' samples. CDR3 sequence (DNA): TGTGCCAGCAGTCCCACGTGGGGAGAGAACACTGAAGCTTTCCTT. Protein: CASSPTWGENTEAFL.